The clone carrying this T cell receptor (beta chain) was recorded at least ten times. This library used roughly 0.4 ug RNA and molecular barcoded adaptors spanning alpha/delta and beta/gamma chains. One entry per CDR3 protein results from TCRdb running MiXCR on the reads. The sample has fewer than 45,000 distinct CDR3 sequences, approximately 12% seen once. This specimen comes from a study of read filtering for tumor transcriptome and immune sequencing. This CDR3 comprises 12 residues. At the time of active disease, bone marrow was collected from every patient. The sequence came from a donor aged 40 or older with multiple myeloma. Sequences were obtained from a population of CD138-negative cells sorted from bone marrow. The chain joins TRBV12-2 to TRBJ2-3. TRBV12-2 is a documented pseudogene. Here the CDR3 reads CASRGLFDTQYF. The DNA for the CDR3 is TGTGCAAGTCGAGGGTTATTCGATACGCAGTATTTT.